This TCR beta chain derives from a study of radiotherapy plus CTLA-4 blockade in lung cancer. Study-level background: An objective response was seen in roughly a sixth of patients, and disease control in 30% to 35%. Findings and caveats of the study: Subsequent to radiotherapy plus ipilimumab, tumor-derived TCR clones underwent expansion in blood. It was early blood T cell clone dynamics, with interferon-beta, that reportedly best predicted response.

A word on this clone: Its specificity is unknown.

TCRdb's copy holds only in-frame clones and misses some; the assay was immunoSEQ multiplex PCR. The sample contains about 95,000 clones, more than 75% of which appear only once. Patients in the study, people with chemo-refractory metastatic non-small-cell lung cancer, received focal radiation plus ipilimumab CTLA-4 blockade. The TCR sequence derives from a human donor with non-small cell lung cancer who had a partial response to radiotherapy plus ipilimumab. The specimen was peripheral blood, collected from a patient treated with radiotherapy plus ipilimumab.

DNA of the CDR3: TGCGCCAGCAGAGCCGGCGCAGGGGAGCAGTTCTTC. It is translated as CASRAGAGEQFF. The chain is built from TRBV5-1 and TRBJ2-1, with a tentative D call TRBD1 (5 bases). The V gene lost 5 bases and the J gene lost 10 bases, with 13 bases spanning the gap. This CDR3 comprises 12 residues. The germline CDR1 and CDR2 sequences are SGHRS and YFSETQ. Filled out from reference TRBV5-1 and TRBJ2-1, the complete variable domain reads KAGVTQTPRYLIKTRGQQVTLSCSPISGHRSVSWYQQTPGQGLQFLFEYFSETQRNKGNFPGRFSGRQFSNSRSEMNVSTLELGDSALYLCASRAGAGEQFFGPGTRLTVL.